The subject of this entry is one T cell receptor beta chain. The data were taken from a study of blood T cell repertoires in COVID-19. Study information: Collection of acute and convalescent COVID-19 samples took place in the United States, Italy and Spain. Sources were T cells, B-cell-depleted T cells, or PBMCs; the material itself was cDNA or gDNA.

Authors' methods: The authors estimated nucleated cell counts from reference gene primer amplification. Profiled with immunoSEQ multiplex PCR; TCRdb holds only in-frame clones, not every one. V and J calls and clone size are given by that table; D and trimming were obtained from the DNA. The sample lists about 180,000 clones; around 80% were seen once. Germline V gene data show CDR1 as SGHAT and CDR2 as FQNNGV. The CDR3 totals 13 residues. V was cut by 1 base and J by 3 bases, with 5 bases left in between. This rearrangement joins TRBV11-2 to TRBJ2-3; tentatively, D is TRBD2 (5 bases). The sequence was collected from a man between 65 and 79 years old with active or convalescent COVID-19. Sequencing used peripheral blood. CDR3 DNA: TGTGCCAGCAGCTTAGGGGAGACAGATACGCAGTATTTT. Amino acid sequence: CASSLGETDTQYF.